The 30 T cell receptor beta chains below all came from one sample that was sequenced in a study of patients and donors after allogeneic stem cell transplantation. TCRdb reanalysed the RT-PCR reads using MiXCR and keeps one entry per CDR3 protein. This table holds about 89,000 distinct CDR3 sequences, 40% to 60% found once. Sequences were obtained from blood, either unsorted or a sorted T cell fraction (not recorded which). These receptors came from a human donor who was either an allogeneic HSCT recipient or a stem cell or donor lymphocyte infusion donor (not recorded which). It is not recorded whose cells these are; they may come from a transplant donor.

The rearrangement uses TRBV7-9 and TRBJ1-1; D remains ambiguous. V lost 2 bases, J lost 1 base, and 5 bases lay in between. The CDR3 has 13 amino acids. From germline, CDR1 is SEHNR and CDR2 FQNEAQ (reference sequence). The CDR3: CASSLHSNTEAFF. Here the CDR3 DNA reads TGTGCCAGCAGCTTACATTCGAACACTGAAGCTTTCTTT. The variable domain in full, completed from reference TRBV7-9 and TRBJ1-1, reads DTGVSQNPRHKITKRGQNVTFRCDPISEHNRLYWYRQTLGQGPEFLTYFQNEAQLEKSRLLSDRFSAERPKGSFSTLEIQRTEQGDSAMYLCASSLHSNTEAFFGQGTRLTVV.

The CDR3 sequence: CATSDPDSSNQPQHF. CDR3 nucleotides: TGTGCCACCAGTGATCCGGACAGTAGCAATCAGCCCCAGCATTTT. This chain joins TRBV24-1 and TRBJ1-5, with D possibly matching TRBD1 (6 bases). The CDR3 is 15 residues long. Germline-derived CDR1 and CDR2 are KGHDR and SFDVKD. Trimming stripped 3 bases from V and 0 bases from J, with 8 bases between.

The rearrangement joins TRBV6-5 to TRBJ2-4; D might be TRBD1 or TRBD2, each matching 6 bases. Germline-derived CDR1 and CDR2 are MNHEY and SVGAGI. V lost 6 bases to trimming and J lost 0 bases, with 12 bases between them. This CDR3 has 15 amino acids. CDR3 nucleotides: TGTGCCAGCAGGCGGGACACCTTAGCCAAAAACATTCAGTACTTC. It yields the protein CASRRDTLAKNIQYF.

The chain carries TRBV12-3 or TRBV12-4 and TRBJ1-2, with unresolved D. The CDR3 is 11 residues long. V lost 7 bases, J lost 4 bases, and 7 bases lay in between. CDR3: CASTSLYGYTF. The CDR3 DNA is TGTGCCAGCACGAGCCTCTATGGCTACACCTTC.

This chain joins TRBV29-1 and TRBJ1-6; 8 bases fit TRBD1. This CDR3 has 14 residues. Trimming at V came to 6 bases and at J to 10 bases, leaving 11 bases not matched to a gene. The germline gives CDR1 SQVTM, CDR2 ANQGSEA. CDR3 loop: CSVRTGTGQSPLHF. In DNA form, the CDR3 reads TGCAGCGTAAGGACCGGGACAGGCCAGTCACCCCTCCACTTT. Using reference TRBV29-1 and TRBJ1-6 for the parts outside the CDR3, the full variable domain is SAVISQKPSRDICQRGTSLTIQCQVDSQVTMMFWYRQQPGQSLTLIATANQGSEATYESGFVIDKFPISRPNLTFSTLTVSNMSPEDSSIYLCSVRTGTGQSPLHFGNGTRLTVT.

The chain joins TRBV4-3 to TRBJ2-7, with D unclear. V lost 2 bases to trimming and J lost 4 bases, with 9 bases between them. The CDR3 totals 13 residues. Germline assignment: CDR1 LGHNA and CDR2 YSLEER. CDR3 coding DNA: TGCGCCAGCAGCCAACACCTAGATTACGAGCAGTACTTC. Its translation: CASSQHLDYEQYF.

V gene TRBV29-1 combines with J gene TRBJ1-1; D call uncertain. Looked up from germline, CDR1 is SQVTM and CDR2 is ANQGSEA. CDR3 length: 13 amino acids. Trimming pared 3 bases from V and 1 base from J, leaving 9 bases between. DNA of the CDR3: TGCAGCGTTGATGCGGTTGCGAACACTGAAGCTTTCTTT. Translation gives CSVDAVANTEAFF.

V and J are TRBV10-3 and TRBJ1-6; possible D gene TRBD1, 5 bases. CDR1 is ENHRY and CDR2 is SYGVKD in the germline V gene. Trimming left V 6 bases short and J 10 bases short, with 16 bases between. This CDR3 is 14 amino acids long. The CDR3, as DNA: TGTGCCATCAGCGCGACAGATCTTGGCTCACCCCTCCACTTT. Translation: CAISATDLGSPLHF.

V and J are TRBV18 and TRBJ1-2; no definite D call. Germline lookup yields CDR1 KGHSH and CDR2 LQKENI. V dropped 2 bases and J dropped 1 base, with 8 bases sitting between them. This CDR3 contains 14 residues. The DNA of the CDR3 is TGTGCCAGCTCACCATATCTGAATAACTATGGCTACACCTTC. Translation: CASSPYLNNYGYTF.

This chain uses TRBV10-3 with TRBJ2-7; tentative D call: TRBD2 (5 bases). The germline V gene has CDR1 ENHRY and CDR2 SYGVKD. Trimming removed 6 bases at V and 2 bases at J, with 17 bases between. This CDR3 has 15 residues. The CDR3 DNA sequence: TGTGCCATCAGGGGAGAGGGCTTAAGCCCCTACGAGCAGTACTTC. Translating it yields CAIRGEGLSPYEQYF.

V usage is TRBV20-1 and J usage is TRBJ1-6; no clear D gene. Trimming removed 3 bases from V and 7 bases from J, with 10 bases in between. The CDR3 has 13 residues. Per germline, CDR1 DFQATT and CDR2 SNEGSKA (reference sequence). In DNA form, the CDR3 reads TGCAGTGCTAGTCTGGTGGGAAATTCACCCCTCCACTTT. Translation gives CSASLVGNSPLHF.

The rearrangement uses TRBV2 and TRBJ1-5, with D tentatively TRBD1 (5 bases). CDR1 is SNHLY and CDR2 is FYNNEI in the germline V gene. The CDR3 spans 13 residues. The V gene lost 7 bases and the J gene lost 10 bases, with 17 bases spanning the gap. The CDR3 loop reads CASTQGRDFPQHF. As DNA, the CDR3 is TGTGCCAGCACTCAGGGACGGGACTTCCCCCAGCATTTT.

J is TRBJ1-2 and V is TRBV27, with TRBD1 matching over 9 bases. The V segment lost 4 bases and the J segment 4 bases; nucleotides outside the gene matches: 10. CDR3 length equals 16 residues. The germline V gene encodes CDR1 MNHEY and CDR2 SMNVEV (reference sequence). CDR3 loop: CASSSKPTGGSYGYTF. The CDR3 DNA is TGTGCCAGCAGTTCAAAACCAACAGGGGGCTCCTATGGCTACACCTTC.

The chain joins TRBV12-3 or TRBV12-4 to TRBJ1-1; D is uncertain. V gave up 5 bases and J gave up 2 bases, with 9 bases separating them. The CDR3 consists of 13 residues. In DNA form, the CDR3 reads TGTGCCAGCAGTCTTATTTTTAACACTGAAGCTTTCTTT. It is translated as CASSLIFNTEAFF.

The chain has TRBV28 and TRBJ1-1; a weak D match, TRBD1 (6 bases). The CDR3 is 15 residues long. V lost 6 bases to trimming and J lost 4 bases, with 18 bases between them. Looked up from germline, CDR1 is MDHEN and CDR2 is SYDVKM. CDR3 DNA sequence: TGTGCCAGCAGGCACGGGGGGCCGTTTAGCACTGAAGCTTTCTTT. This gives the protein CASRHGGPFSTEAFF.

The genes are TRBV12-3 or TRBV12-4 and TRBJ2-1; 12 positions agree with TRBD2. This CDR3 contains 15 residues. V gave up 6 bases and J gave up 4 bases; unmatched junction bases: 4. CDR3 in DNA: TGTGCCAGCAGACTAGCGGGAGGCGAATACAATGAGCAGTTCTTC. This codes for CASRLAGGEYNEQFF.

In this sample, this clonotype turned up a few times. The genes are TRBV20-1 and TRBJ2-4; 8 nucleotides line up with TRBD2. From germline, CDR1 is DFQATT and CDR2 SNEGSKA (reference sequence). CDR3 length: 17 residues. V shed 3 bases, J shed 3 bases, and the junction held 13 bases outside the gene matches. The CDR3 sequence: CSARLLIAGSIKNIQYF. The CDR3 bases are TGCAGTGCTAGGCTCCTGATAGCGGGATCTATCAAAAACATTCAGTACTTC.

This clonotype was picked up a small number of times. The chain links TRBV14 to TRBJ1-2, with a tentative D call TRBD1 (5 bases). Germline CDR1 and CDR2: SGHDN and FVKESK. CDR3 length equals 16 residues. Trimming pared 3 bases from V and 4 bases from J, leaving 18 bases between. The CDR3 reads CASSQGVGIGGYGYTF. Here the CDR3 DNA reads TGTGCCAGCAGCCAGGGGGTAGGGATCGGTGGCTATGGCTACACCTTC.

This chain joins TRBV29-1 and TRBJ1-2, with D maybe TRBD1 (6 bases). This CDR3 is 12 amino acids long. Trimming took 0 bases from V and 6 from J, leaving 8 bases between them. Germline CDR1 reads SQVTM; CDR2 reads ANQGSEA. CDR3 DNA: TGCAGCGTTGAAGAACAGGGCCATGGCTACACCTTC. Amino acids: CSVEEQGHGYTF.

CDR3 region: CASSLFGGAGTEAFF. CDR3 in DNA: TGCGCCAGCAGCTTGTTTGGGGGAGCGGGGACTGAAGCTTTCTTT. The J gene is TRBJ1-1, the V gene TRBV5-1; D perhaps matches TRBD1 (5 bases). The CDR3 is 15 amino acids. V was clipped by 1 base and J by 5 bases, with 15 bases between them. Germline V gene sequence: CDR1 SGHRS, CDR2 YFSETQ.

This clonotype was picked up one time. Germline and junction disagree at one end, which may indicate a read error. The chain employs TRBV7-7 and TRBJ1-4; TRBD1 agrees at 9 bases. This CDR3 comprises 15 residues. CDR1 and CDR2 (germline): SSHAT, FNYEAQ (reference sequence). CDR3 residues: CASSRTGALNEKLFF. The CDR3 coding sequence is TGTGCTAGCAGCCGGACAGGGGCCCTTAATGAAAAACTGTTTTTT.

V usage is TRBV5-1 and J usage is TRBJ1-2, with TRBD1 matching over 10 bases. Trimming took 4 bases from V and 0 from J; bases not matched to a gene: 3. The CDR3 consists of 15 residues. CDR1 is SGHRS, CDR2 YFSETQ, per germline. In nucleotides, the CDR3 is TGCGCCAGCAGCCAGGGGACAGGGGCTAACTATGGCTACACCTTC. Encoded protein: CASSQGTGANYGYTF.

This rearrangement joins TRBV3-1 to TRBJ1-2; D is perhaps TRBD1 (5 bases). Trimming removed 1 base from V and 8 bases from J, with 23 bases in between. CDR3 length: 17 residues. In germline, CDR1 is LGHDT, CDR2 YNNKEL (reference sequence). CDR3 nucleotide sequence: TGTGCCAGCAGCCAAGTCGGTCAGAGACAGTATGGTGGAGGCTACACCTTC. It codes for CASSQVGQRQYGGGYTF.

The CDR3 region has the DNA TGTGCCATCAGTGAGACGCTTGGCTACACCTTC. Its protein product is CAISETLGYTF. The rearrangement uses TRBV10-3 and TRBJ1-2; D unresolved. This CDR3 has 11 amino acids. Trimming took 2 bases from V and 7 from J, leaving 5 bases between them. Germline V lookup: CDR1 ENHRY, CDR2 SYGVKD.

The J gene is TRBJ1-5, the V gene TRBV20-1; 8 bases fit TRBD1. The CDR3 has 18 residues. The germline V gene has CDR1 DFQATT and CDR2 SNEGSKA (reference sequence). Trimming at V came to 0 bases and at J to 3 bases, leaving 13 bases not matched to a gene. In nucleotides, the CDR3 is TGCAGTGCTAGAGATTCCCGGACAGGGAGGTTGAACAATCAGCCCCAGCATTTT. This translates into CSARDSRTGRLNNQPQHF.

This sequence joins TRBV4-3 and TRBJ1-2, with D unresolved. The CDR3 is 14 residues long. CDR1 is LGHNA and CDR2 is YSLEER in the germline V gene. Trimming took off 2 bases at V and 3 bases at J, with 10 bases between the two ends. CDR3 residues: CASSQTEGHYGYTF. The CDR3 DNA sequence: TGCGCCAGCAGCCAAACTGAAGGACACTATGGCTACACCTTC.

This rearrangement joins TRBV4-2 to TRBJ2-1; 11 nucleotides line up with TRBD2. This CDR3 has 17 amino acids. The V and J ends lost 1 base and 7 bases, in that order; junction bases with no gene match: 9. The V gene's germline CDR1 is LGHNA and CDR2 YNFKEQ. The CDR3 nucleotides are TGTGCCAGCAGCCAAGCGGTTAGCGGGAGGGCCAGTAATGAGCAGTTCTTC. Translated, it gives CASSQAVSGRASNEQFF.

This clonotype was detected a few times. The V and J genes are TRBV4-2 and TRBJ1-2; D remains unclear. CDR1 is LGHNA, CDR2 YNFKEQ, per germline. V was cut by 1 base and J by 2 bases, with 11 bases left in between. The CDR3 totals 15 residues. CDR3 sequence reads: CASSQVSSTNYGYTF. In DNA, the CDR3 is TGTGCCAGCAGCCAAGTCTCCTCGACGAACTATGGCTACACCTTC.

The genes are TRBV20-1 and TRBJ2-7; D assignment may be TRBD1 or TRBD2 (6 bases each). The CDR3 contains 14 residues. The V and J ends lost 6 bases and 0 bases respectively, with 15 bases between them. CDR1 is DFQATT, CDR2 SNEGSKA, per germline (reference sequence). The CDR3 reads CSALTGGLSYEQYF. The DNA of the CDR3 is TGCAGTGCCTTGACTGGGGGGCTCTCCTACGAGCAGTACTTC.

The chain joins TRBV6-5 to TRBJ2-7; D is unresolved. The V gene lost 2 bases and the J gene lost 0 bases, with 17 bases spanning the gap. The CDR3 covers 17 residues. Per the germline V gene, CDR1 is MNHEY and CDR2 is SVGAGI. Written as DNA, the CDR3 is TGTGCCAGCAGTTACCGCACCCTCGGGCCACGCTCCTACGAGCAGTACTTC. Amino acid sequence: CASSYRTLGPRSYEQYF.